The entry below gives a single T cell receptor (beta chain) sequence along with its context. The diagnosis in patients was locally advanced or metastatic urothelial carcinoma. The sample is drawn from a study of PD-L1 blockade in urothelial cancer. Across the study: Patients initiated atezolizumab at some point between 2014 and 2015 at 1,200 mg intravenously every 3 weeks. Once treatment had started, blood was analyzed at 3 weeks (second dose) and again at 6 weeks. The median T cell count in blood samples was 140,000 to 150,000.

Sequenced by immunoSEQ multiplex PCR; TCRdb stores in-frame clones only, minus some. Found here are about 76,000 clones, around four fifths of them singletons; the top ten hold about 5.1%. The sequencing here drew on PBMCs, taken around atezolizumab (anti-PD-L1) treatment. The TCR was taken from a man between 65 and 85 years old with urothelial cancer.

This CDR3 is CASSLGGGSSYEQYF. In nucleotides, the CDR3 is TGTGCCAGCAGCTTGGGGGGCGGGAGCTCCTACGAGCAGTACTTC. The chain links TRBV5-4 to TRBJ2-5, with 7 bases matching TRBD2. The J call may be faulty, since TRBJ2-7 better matches the DNA end. The CDR3 runs 15 residues. Germline V gene lookup returns CDR1 SGHNT and CDR2 YYREEE (reference sequence).